These T cell receptor beta chains were read from a single sample in a study of T cell responses to AZD1222 COVID-19 vaccine. The protocol was immunoSEQ multiplex PCR, while the TCRdb copy is restricted to in-frame clones and leaves out a portion. The table shows approximately 190,000 clones, with approximately 92% occurring only once. Specimen: peripheral blood, collected on day 0 of AZD1222 vaccination. These receptors all stem from an adult in good health. Both conserved end residues are part of each CDR3. The order of the fields is V gene, clone size, D gene, J gene, CDR3 DNA, CDR3 protein. A D gene is named only where the DNA matches it firmly. Clone size is given for some rows only: seen once, a few or many times, or a class if the clone is expanded.

V: TRBV9; size: .; D: .; J: TRBJ2-2; DNA: TGTGCCAGCAGCGTAGATTCGGGGACGAACACCGGGGAGCTGTTTTTT; CDR3: CASSVDSGTNTGELFF
V: TRBV27; size: .; D: TRBD1; J: TRBJ1-2; DNA: TGTGCCAGCAGACCAACAGGGGGGAACTATGGCTACACCTTC; CDR3: CASRPTGGNYGYTF
V: TRBV19; size: .; D: .; J: TRBJ1-2; DNA: TGTGCCAGTAGTATAGTCGGCCGGCTCGTAGAGGAGGGCTACACCTTC; CDR3: CASSIVGRLVEEGYTF
V: TRBV9; size: once; D: .; J: TRBJ2-3; DNA: TGTGCCAGCAGCGTAAACCCGGGAACTAGCACAGATACGCAGTATTTT; CDR3: CASSVNPGTSTDTQYF
V: TRBV7-9; size: .; D: TRBD1; J: TRBJ1-2; DNA: TGTGCCAGCAGCCAGGACAGGGGGTATGCTAACTATGGCTACACCTTC; CDR3: CASSQDRGYANYGYTF
V: TRBV10-1; size: .; D: TRBD1; J: TRBJ1-6; DNA: TGCGCCAGCAGTCCGGGACAGGGAAGAAATTCACCCCTCCACTTT; CDR3: CASSPGQGRNSPLHF
V: TRBV4-3; size: .; D: .; J: TRBJ1-6; DNA: TGCGCCAGCAGCCAACGGGAATGGGATAATTCACCCCTCCACTTT; CDR3: CASSQREWDNSPLHF
V: TRBV7-8; size: .; D: .; J: TRBJ1-2; DNA: TGTGCCAGCAGTTTAGGGGTTTCGAATGGCTACACCTTC; CDR3: CASSLGVSNGYTF
V: TRBV24-1; size: .; D: .; J: TRBJ1-5; DNA: TGTGCCACCAGTGATGGGGGGGCAGGGAGCCAGCCCCAGCATTTT; CDR3: CATSDGGAGSQPQHF
V: TRBV9; size: .; D: TRBD2; J: TRBJ2-5; DNA: TGTGCCAGCAGCGGCACAAGCGGACTAGCGGGGGTGGAGACCCAGTACTTC; CDR3: CASSGTSGLAGVETQYF
V: TRBV15; size: .; D: TRBD1; J: TRBJ1-1; DNA: TGTGCCACCAGCGGGGCGACAGGGGCGTACACTGAAGCTTTCTTT; CDR3: CATSGATGAYTEAFF
V: TRBV4-1; size: .; D: .; J: TRBJ1-5; DNA: TGCGCCAGCAGCCAAGCCAACCCTATTTCTCAGCCCCAGCATTTT; CDR3: CASSQANPISQPQHF
V: TRBV12-3/TRBV12-4; size: .; D: .; J: TRBJ2-7; DNA: TGTGCCAGCAGTTTATCCTTATCCTACGAGCAGTACTTC; CDR3: CASSLSLSYEQYF
V: TRBV4-1; size: once; D: .; J: TRBJ1-4; DNA: TGCGCCAGCAGCCAAAAGCGTTCCGCCGGGACATATGAAAAACTGTTTTTT; CDR3: CASSQKRSAGTYEKLFF
V: TRBV11-2; size: .; D: .; J: TRBJ1-3; DNA: TGTGCCAGCAGCTTAGATCTTGCGACTGGAAACACCATATATTTT; CDR3: CASSLDLATGNTIYF
V: TRBV19; size: .; D: TRBD2; J: TRBJ2-1; DNA: TGTGCCAGTAGTGAAAGCGGGGGGTTGTACAATGAGCAGTTCTTC; CDR3: CASSESGGLYNEQFF
V: TRBV5-1; size: .; D: .; J: TRBJ1-3; DNA: TGCGCCAGCAGCTTGGCCGGGACTGCAGGCCTACTCTCTGGAAACACCATATATTTT; CDR3: CASSLAGTAGLLSGNTIYF
V: TRBV6-6; size: .; D: TRBD1; J: TRBJ1-2; DNA: TGTGCCAGCAACCGACAGGGAATCTATGGCTACACCTTC; CDR3: CASNRQGIYGYTF
V: TRBV4-1; size: .; D: .; J: TRBJ1-2; DNA: TGCGCCAGCAGCCAAGATGGTTACGCTCGTGGCTACACCTTC; CDR3: CASSQDGYARGYTF
V: TRBV6-6; size: .; D: TRBD1; J: TRBJ1-3; DNA: TGTGCCAGCAGCCAACAGGGGACGAACACCATATATTTT; CDR3: CASSQQGTNTIYF
V: TRBV5-1; size: .; D: .; J: TRBJ1-1; DNA: TGCGCCAGCAGCTTGACAGGGTCGAACACTGAAGCTTTCTTT; CDR3: CASSLTGSNTEAFF
V: TRBV9; size: .; D: TRBD2; J: TRBJ2-5; DNA: TGTGCCAGCGGGCGTAGCGGGGGACAAGAGACCCAGTACTTC; CDR3: CASGRSGGQETQYF
V: TRBV5-1; size: .; D: .; J: TRBJ1-5; DNA: TGCGCCAGCAGCACCGGGGGCGGCAATCAGCCCCAGCATTTT; CDR3: CASSTGGGNQPQHF
V: TRBV18; size: .; D: .; J: TRBJ1-1; DNA: TGTGCCAGCTCACCCAAACAGGGAAGGGGCACTGAAGCTTTCTTT; CDR3: CASSPKQGRGTEAFF
V: TRBV7-9; size: once; D: .; J: TRBJ2-2; DNA: TGTGCCAGCAGCTTAACCCAGATTACCGGGGAGCTGTTTTTT; CDR3: CASSLTQITGELFF
V: TRBV28; size: .; D: .; J: TRBJ1-2; DNA: TGTGCCAGCAGGCGAAACTATGGCTACACCTTC; CDR3: CASRRNYGYTF
V: TRBV6-4; size: .; D: TRBD2; J: TRBJ2-1; DNA: TGTGCCAGCAGTGTCACTAGCGGGGGGTATGAGCAGTTCTTC; CDR3: CASSVTSGGYEQFF
V: TRBV18; size: .; D: .; J: TRBJ1-2; DNA: TGTGCCAGCTCCGGCGGGAACTATGGCTACACCTTC; CDR3: CASSGGNYGYTF
V: TRBV5-4; size: .; D: .; J: TRBJ2-7; DNA: TGTGCCAGCAGCTTGGACAGTTTCCCTACCTACGAGCAGTACTTC; CDR3: CASSLDSFPTYEQYF
V: TRBV27; size: .; D: TRBD2; J: TRBJ2-1; DNA: TGTGCCAGCAGTTTCAGGACTAGCGGGGGGGCCCCTGGTGAGCAGTTCTTC; CDR3: CASSFRTSGGAPGEQFF
V: TRBV5-3; size: .; D: .; J: TRBJ1-3; DNA: TGTGCCAGAAGCTTGAGAGGGGGGCTCAGAAACACCATATATTTT; CDR3: CARSLRGGLRNTIYF
V: TRBV28; size: .; D: TRBD1; J: TRBJ2-7; DNA: TGTGCCAGCAGTTCACCCACACCGGGACAGGTAGGCGAGCAGTACTTC; CDR3: CASSSPTPGQVGEQYF
V: TRBV5-4; size: .; D: TRBD1; J: TRBJ2-1; DNA: TGTGCCAGCAGCGTGACAGGGTACAATGAGCAGTTCTTC; CDR3: CASSVTGYNEQFF
V: TRBV24-1; size: .; D: TRBD1; J: TRBJ1-5; DNA: TGTGCCACCAGTGGTAGGGGGCGGGATCAGCCCCAGCATTTT; CDR3: CATSGRGRDQPQHF
V: TRBV7-9; size: .; D: .; J: TRBJ1-5; DNA: TGTGCCAGCAGTTCGACCGGGGCTTGGAGCAATCAGCCCCAGCATTTT; CDR3: CASSSTGAWSNQPQHF
V: TRBV27; size: .; D: TRBD1; J: TRBJ1-2; DNA: TGTGCCAGCCATGACAGGGGGCGGAATGGCTACACCTTC; CDR3: CASHDRGRNGYTF